Following are 15 T cell receptor beta chains from one sample sequenced in a study of cytomegalovirus exposure and HLA in healthy donors (dated by TCRdb to 2016 to 2017). Libraries were built with the immunoSEQ multiplex PCR assay. TCRdb obtained this table from immuneACCESS and retained in-frame rearrangements with V and J assigned. These tables miss some clones; where compared with another copy, unresolved V genes account for less than half of the shortfall, and the remainder is unexplained. The table for this sample lists approximately 170,000 clones; about 82% of them were counted only once. The ten largest clonotypes hold around 2% of the sample. The sample taken for sequencing was PBMCs. The receptors originated from a man aged 30 to 39 in good health and CMV-seropositive.

This rearrangement joins TRBV11-1 to TRBJ2-7; D is unclear. V was clipped by 1 base and J by 5 bases, with 12 bases between them. This CDR3 has 14 amino acids. CDR1 is SGHAT, CDR2 FQDESV, per germline (reference sequence). CDR3 protein: CASSLGHHLDEQYF. The CDR3, as DNA: TGTGCCAGCAGCTTAGGGCACCACCTGGACGAGCAGTACTTC.

V is TRBV11-2 and J is TRBJ1-2, with 7 nucleotides matching TRBD1. The CDR3 loop spans 14 amino acids. Trimming removed 4 bases from V and 5 bases from J; junction bases left unmatched: 7. Germline V gives CDR1 SGHAT, CDR2 FQNNGV. CDR3 in amino acids: CASSSRDSSYGYTF. Written as DNA, the CDR3 is TGTGCCAGCAGCTCCCGGGACAGCTCTTATGGCTACACCTTC.

This sequence joins TRBV6-5 and TRBJ2-1; the match to TRBD1 covers 8 bases. V shed 6 bases, J shed 12 bases, and the junction held 10 bases outside the gene matches. CDR1 is MNHEY, CDR2 SVGAGI, per germline. CDR3 length: 13 amino acids. The DNA for the CDR3 is TGTGCCAGCAGACGGACAGGGTATGGGTGGCAGTTCTTC. Its translation: CASRRTGYGWQFF.

The CDR3: CASSLARAPIYYEQYF. The DNA for the CDR3 is TGTGCCAGCAGCTTGGCGAGGGCACCGATATACTACGAGCAGTACTTC. This chain links TRBV5-6 with TRBJ2-7, with D maybe TRBD2 (5 bases). The germline CDR1 and CDR2 sequences are SGHDT and YYEEEE. The CDR3 totals 16 residues. Trimming removed 0 bases from V and 3 bases from J, with 16 bases in between.

V is TRBV11-2 and J is TRBJ2-7; tentative D call: TRBD1 (6 bases). CDR3 length: 14 amino acids. Between the trimmed V and J ends, which lost 5 bases and 2 bases, there was a span of 13 bases. Looked up from germline, CDR1 is SGHAT and CDR2 is FQNNGV. The CDR3 loop reads CASSGPTGAYEQYF. The CDR3 nucleotides read TGTGCCAGCAGCGGCCCGACAGGAGCCTACGAGCAGTACTTC. The full variable domain, its missing parts supplied by reference TRBV11-2 and TRBJ2-7, is EAGVAQSPRYKIIEKRQSVAFWCNPISGHATLYWYQQILGQGPKLLIQFQNNGVVDDSQLPKDRFSAERLKGVDSTLKIQPAKLEDSAVYLCASSGPTGAYEQYFGPGTRLTVT.

This chain connects TRBV5-5 to TRBJ1-1; D is unclear. This CDR3 spans 15 amino acids. Germline V gene data show CDR1 as SGHKS and CDR2 as YYEKEE (reference sequence). The ends were cut back, 0 bases at V and 1 base at J, with 10 bases in the middle. The DNA for the CDR3 is TGTGCCAGCAGCTTGGGTGGCCTGCCGAACACTGAAGCTTTCTTT. It is translated as CASSLGGLPNTEAFF.

The rearrangement joins TRBV4-1 to TRBJ2-5; 9 bases are a match to TRBD1. Germline V gene lookup returns CDR1 MGHRA and CDR2 YSYEKL. CDR3 length: 16 amino acids. Trimming cost V 0 bases and J 5 bases; bases outside gene matches: 7. CDR3 residues: CASSQDGGQGHETQYF. DNA of the CDR3: TGCGCCAGCAGCCAAGACGGGGGACAGGGTCACGAGACCCAGTACTTC.

This rearrangement joins TRBV29-1 to TRBJ1-2; 10 bases line up with TRBD1. This CDR3 has 13 residues. CDR1 SQVTM and CDR2 ANQGSEA come from the germline V gene. V lost 6 bases to trimming and J lost 5 bases; unmatched junction nucleotides: 6. This CDR3 reads CSVPPGQGYGYTF. The CDR3 nucleotides read TGCAGCGTCCCACCGGGACAGGGGTATGGCTACACCTTC.

CDR3 in DNA: TGTGCCAGCAGCCTACAGGGGAGCGAGCAGTACTTC. Protein: CASSLQGSEQYF. The chain uses TRBV5-5 and TRBJ2-7; 7 bases fit TRBD1. The CDR3 loop spans 12 amino acids. V lost 4 bases, J lost 6 bases, and 4 bases stayed unmatched. Germline V gene lookup returns CDR1 SGHKS and CDR2 YYEKEE (reference sequence).

The V call is TRBV7-2, the J call TRBJ1-2, with D unclear. Germline V gene sequence: CDR1 SGHTA, CDR2 FQGNSA. The CDR3 runs to 15 residues. V was cut by 1 base and J by 8 bases, with 17 bases left in between. In DNA form, the CDR3 reads TGTGCCAGCAGCTTAGTTGTTCTCTCGGTGCGCGGCTACACCTTC. Encoded protein: CASSLVVLSVRGYTF.

This clone was counted once. V is TRBV5-1 and J is TRBJ2-3; 10 nucleotides match TRBD2. With 4 bases clipped from V and 5 bases from J, the junction kept 22 bases outside the gene matches. CDR1 SGHRS and CDR2 YFSETQ come from the germline V gene. The CDR3 totals 20 residues. CDR3 DNA sequence: TGCGCCAGCAGCATGGGGCTGGGGGCTTTTAGCGGGGGGCAAGGAGATACGCAGTATTTT. Translation gives CASSMGLGAFSGGQGDTQYF.

This rearrangement joins TRBV5-1 to TRBJ1-4; D gene uncertain. The germline V gene encodes CDR1 SGHRS and CDR2 YFSETQ. The CDR3 is made up of 15 amino acids. Trimming cost V 4 bases and J 2 bases, with 12 bases left between them. CDR3 residues: CASSVERATNEKLFF. CDR3 DNA: TGCGCCAGCAGCGTCGAGAGGGCCACTAATGAAAAACTGTTTTTT.

The chain links TRBV12-5 to TRBJ2-4, with TRBD1 as a possible D gene (7 bases). CDR1 is LGHNT, CDR2 FRNRAP, per germline. This CDR3 is built from 17 residues. Between the trimmed V and J ends, which lost 0 bases and 1 base, there was a span of 13 bases. In DNA form, the CDR3 reads TGTGCTAGTGGTTTGGTAGGGGGCGGGGCGGCCAAAAACATTCAGTACTTC. Encoded protein: CASGLVGGGAAKNIQYF.

The V gene is TRBV19, the J gene TRBJ1-3; 7 nucleotides match TRBD1. J lost 4 bases, V lost 6 bases, and 6 bases had no gene match. Germline CDR1 is LNHDA and CDR2 is SQIVND (reference sequence). This CDR3 region has 14 residues. Here the CDR3 reads CASSDRATGNTIYF. The DNA for the CDR3 is TGTGCCAGTAGCGACAGGGCTACAGGAAACACCATATATTTT.

The chain carries TRBV7-2 and TRBJ1-5, with TRBD1 matching over 7 bases. The CDR3 totals 16 residues. Trimming cost V 5 bases and J 5 bases; bases outside gene matches: 12. Germline loops: CDR1 SGHTA, CDR2 FQGNSA. The CDR3 nucleotides are TGTGCCAGCAGCCCCCGGGAACAGGGGCAGGATCAGCCCCAGCATTTT. Translation: CASSPREQGQDQPQHF.